This TCR beta chain was recovered during a study of naive CD8 T cells in extremely preterm neonates (dated by TCRdb to 2015 to 2018). Regarding the research as a whole: The study compared the TCRbeta CDR3 repertoires of sorted naive CD8+ T cells among four age groups: extremely preterm neonates, term neonates, young children and adults.

Trimming costs V 0 bases and J 0 bases, and their ends lie 9 bases apart. From the cysteine up to the phenylalanine, the CDR3 has a length of 15 residues. Solely the CDR3 DNA is kept, with 45 bases framed from the first base. According to the germline V gene (reference sequence), CDR1 reads GTSNPN and CDR2 reads SVGIG. The term cord blood was obtained from a few elective full-term cesarean deliveries at about 37-42 weeks of gestation that occurred without labor or rupture of membranes. Pregnancies with fetal demise, active maternal HSV infection or known maternal HIV infection were excluded from the study. A FACSAria III cell sorter was used to sort live, Annexin V-negative naive CD8+ T cells (CD3+CD8+CD45RA+CCR7+). Per sample, between roughly 19,000 and 100,000 naive CD8+ T cells were obtained by sorting. Mixed venous-arterial cord blood was collected with preassembled standardized sampling kits. Cord blood was held at room temperature, and processing was completed within 4 hours of collection. Ficoll-Paque density gradient centrifugation of diluted blood was used to isolate mononuclear cells. Before sorting, mononuclear cells were cryopreserved in approximately 10% DMSO with 90% FBS and kept in long-term storage at -150 degrees C. Annexin V and antibodies against CD3, CD8, CCR7 and CD45RA were used to stain the thawed cells. The DNeasy Blood and Tissue Kit was used to extract genomic DNA from sorted cell pellets that had been snap-frozen.

Results the study describes overall, beyond this receptor: A small sample size and variable productive template counts among preterm samples were noted by the authors as limitations. Compared with the older groups, preterm CDR3s were shorter and closer to germline, carrying fewer N additions and showing less junctional trimming. A higher proportion of shared CDR3 nucleotide sequences was found in preterm neonates (about 2.7%) than in term neonates (approximately 0.4%), young children (about 0.03%) and adults (approximately 0.01%). Prospective longitudinal studies of preterm and term neonates were called for by the authors so that T cell development could be tracked within individuals. Significantly lower iChao1 richness than in all other age groups (p < 0.05) and an even clone distribution were observed in preterm neonates, indicating a less rich repertoire.

Turning to this clone: Its antigen is still unknown. No quality values exist for individual bases; no much larger clone is one base distant.

TCRbeta CDR3 regions were amplified from genomic DNA by a two-step, bias-controlled multiplex PCR. Primers specific for every TRBV and TRBJ gene segment were included in the multiplex PCR. TCRbeta repertoire data were generated with the immunoSEQ Assay. The study's own analysis went as follows. To merge closely related sequences, reads went through filtering and clustering using a relative-frequency ratio and a modified nearest-neighbor algorithm. IMGT annotation was followed for the assignment of V, D and J genes to CDR3 sequences. Template counts were quantified against synthetic TCR CDR3 analog sequences and normalized for PCR amplification bias. Only unique productive sequences, that is, in-frame CDR3 sequences lacking stop codons, were included in the analyses. The immunoSEQ Analyzer software was used to calculate clonality, defined as 1 minus Pielou's evenness, and iChao1 richness. Statistical testing was performed in JMP, using Student's t-test or a non-parametric test depending on Shapiro-Wilk normality results. Held by TCRdb, this immuneACCESS table contains in-frame sequences only and omits some clones. Under half of the omission traces to an unresolved V gene where checked; the cause of the rest is unknown. V and J calls and clone size follow that table, whereas D and trimming were derived from the DNA. The sample includes 5,100 or so clones, with around 97% observed a single time. The leading ten clones occupy approximately 0.6% of the sample.

Source material: naive CD8+ T cells from cord blood. Here the chain combines TRBV30 and TRBJ1-5; the D gene cannot be resolved reliably. This TCR was recovered from a newborn in good health. The CDR3 in this case is CAWSVGGYSNQPQHF. The sequenced DNA is TGTGCCTGGAGTGTCGGAGGGTATAGCAATCAGCCCCAGCATTTT.